The 3 T cell receptor beta chains below come from one sample, sequenced in a study of T-cell reconstitution after alpha-beta-depleted transplantation in children (dated by TCRdb to 2016 to 2017). The treatment or condition label here, explained by the study, means: allogeneic hematopoietic cell transplantation with graft depleted of TCRalphabeta T cells and CD19 B cells. The library was obtained by PCR. For sequencing, an Illumina HiSeq 2500 was employed. To normalize quantification of the TCRbeta repertoire, the TCR libraries were built with molecular barcoding that relied on unique molecular identifiers. TCRdb ran its own pipeline on the public reads, namely fastp trimming at Q25 and MiXCR clone calling, and kept in-frame beta chains. One record per CDR3 amino acid sequence lists the most common genes and DNA. For this sample the table gives 500,000 to 600,000 distinct CDR3 sequences, of which 25% to 30% were detected only once. The top ten constitute around 36% of the sample.

Here the sequenced sample was PBMCs, taken before TCRalphabeta/CD19-depleted stem cell transplant. These receptors came from a boy less than two years old with Wiskott-Aldrich syndrome, due to receive a stem cell transplant.

This clonotype was seen only a few times. V usage is TRBV29-1 and J usage is TRBJ1-1; D gene uncertain. The germline V gene has CDR1 SQVTM and CDR2 ANQGSEA. The CDR3 has 12 residues. V was pared by 3 bases and J by 6 bases, with 11 bases between. CDR3 residues: CSVDGERAEAFF. In DNA, the CDR3 is TGCAGCGTTGATGGGGAACGAGCTGAAGCTTTCTTT.

This clonotype was counted between two and nine times. The V gene is TRBV4-1, the J gene TRBJ2-5; 11 nucleotides align to TRBD2. V trimming: 2 bases; J trimming: 5 bases; junction bases outside the gene matches: 4. This CDR3 region has 15 residues. Germline-derived CDR1 and CDR2 are MGHRA and YSYEKL. The CDR3: CASSQLAGGTETQYF. CDR3 in DNA: TGCGCCAGCAGCCAACTAGCGGGAGGTACCGAGACCCAGTACTTC.

The chain uses TRBV11-2 and TRBJ2-7, with 8 nucleotides matching TRBD2. The CDR3 length is 13 residues. The J segment lost 6 bases and the V segment lost 3 bases, leaving 4 bases of the junction unmatched. CDR1 and CDR2 from the germline V gene are SGHAT and FQNNGV. CDR3: CASSFRGGSEQYF. Written as DNA, the CDR3 is TGTGCCAGCAGCTTTCGGGGGGGATCCGAGCAGTACTTC.